A selection of T cell receptor beta chains follows, all from one sample in a study of patients and donors after allogeneic stem cell transplantation. TCRdb used MiXCR to reprocess the RT-PCR reads, holding one entry per CDR3 protein. Counted here are 2,500 to 3,500 distinct CDR3 sequences, approximately 5.1% occurring once; the ten biggest clones make up about 16%. The sequencing sample was made of blood, either unsorted or a sorted T cell fraction (not recorded which). The receptors derive from a human donor who was either an allogeneic HSCT recipient or a stem cell or donor lymphocyte infusion donor (not recorded which). It is not recorded whose cells these are; they may come from a transplant donor. Both conserved end residues are part of each CDR3. Each record gives: CDR3 protein, CDR3 DNA, J gene, clone size, D gene, V gene. The D gene is left open where the match is weak. Only some rows state a clone size, as once, few, many or a class for expanded clones.

CASSLRTILTLFYNEQFF	TGTGCCAGCAGCTTAAGAACGATTTTAACTCTGTTCTACAATGAGCAGTTCTTC	TRBJ2-1	medium-sized	-	TRBV11-1
CASRPLMAGELFF	TGTGCAAGTCGCCCTCTTATGGCCGGGGAGCTGTTTTTT	TRBJ2-2	large	-	TRBV12-2
CASGGRLETQYF	TGTGCCAGCGGGGGGAGGCTAGAGACCCAGTACTTC	TRBJ2-5	medium-sized	-	TRBV6-1
CASSSRSRTQFF	TGTGCCAGCAGTTCACGTTCTAGGACACAGTTCTTT	TRBJ1-1	few	-	TRBV27
CASSYSSGTDTQYF	TGTGCCAGCAGTTACTCATCAGGCACAGATACGCAGTATTTT	TRBJ2-3	medium-sized	-	TRBV6-5
CASSLGRDLGVF	TGTGCCAGCAGCCTAGGACGCGACCTAGGAGTTTTC	TRBJ2-7	few	-	TRBV7-2
CSVGRGLTSTDTQYF	TGCAGCGTCGGGCGGGGCCTCACTAGCACAGATACGCAGTATTTT	TRBJ2-3	medium-sized	-	TRBV29-1
CASSEASGGGQNQPQHF	TGTGCCAGCAGTGAAGCCTCAGGTGGGGGGCAAAATCAGCCCCAGCATTTT	TRBJ1-5	few	-	TRBV6-1
CASSRDRNSPLHF	TGTGCCAGCAGCCGGGACAGAAATTCACCCCTCCACTTT	TRBJ1-6	few	TRBD1	TRBV28
CASSLQENYGYTF	TGTGCCAGCAGCCTGCAGGAGAACTATGGCTACACCTTC	TRBJ1-2	medium-sized	-	TRBV12-3/TRBV12-4
CSVYTSGANVLTF	TGCAGCGTGTATACCTCTGGGGCCAACGTCCTGACTTTC	TRBJ2-6	few	-	TRBV29-1
CASTTSGRASANEQFF	TGCGCCAGCACCACTAGCGGGAGGGCTAGCGCGAATGAGCAGTTCTTC	TRBJ2-1	medium-sized	TRBD2	TRBV5-1
CASSRDTNSGANVLTF	TGTGCCAGCAGTCGGGACACCAACTCTGGGGCCAACGTCCTGACTTTC	TRBJ2-6	medium-sized	-	TRBV6-1
CSASRTGDTEAFF	TGCAGTGCTAGCCGGACAGGGGACACTGAAGCTTTCTTT	TRBJ1-1	medium-sized	TRBD1	TRBV20-1
CASSFTGVTDTQYF	TGTGCCAGCAGCTTCACAGGGGTTACGGATACGCAGTATTTT	TRBJ2-3	medium-sized	TRBD1	TRBV7-2
CASSPPGLAREQFF	TGTGCCAGCAGTCCTCCGGGACTAGCGCGGGAGCAGTTCTTC	TRBJ2-1	medium-sized	TRBD2	TRBV6-2/TRBV6-3
CASSLGYGTTDTQYF	TGTGCCAGCAGCCTGGGTTACGGGACCACAGATACGCAGTATTTT	TRBJ2-3	medium-sized	-	TRBV7-6
CASSLVTSGNIQYF	TGTGCCAGCAGTCTGGTGACTAGCGGAAACATTCAGTACTTC	TRBJ2-4	medium-sized	TRBD2	TRBV5-6
CASNTGPNSYNEQFF	TGTGCCAGCAATACCGGGCCTAACTCCTACAATGAGCAGTTCTTC	TRBJ2-1	-	-	TRBV12-3/TRBV12-4
CASSLESGGYTF	TGTGCCAGCAGCTTAGAGTCCGGAGGCTACACCTTC	TRBJ1-2	-	-	TRBV11-1
CASSPSPETQYF	TGCGCCAGCAGCCCATCTCCTGAGACCCAGTACTTC	TRBJ2-5	medium-sized	-	TRBV5-1
CASSPLRRLAGRNLEQFF	TGTGCCAGCAGCCCCCTAAGGCGACTAGCGGGACGGAATCTTGAGCAGTTCTTC	TRBJ2-1	medium-sized	TRBD2	TRBV11-2
CAWSFGTGDQPQHF	TGTGCCTGGAGTTTCGGGACAGGGGATCAGCCCCAGCATTTT	TRBJ1-5	medium-sized	TRBD1	TRBV30
CASRGPRETQYF	TGTGCCAGCAGAGGGCCGAGAGAGACCCAGTACTTC	TRBJ2-5	medium-sized	-	TRBV11-2
CASSSGLAGSRGEQFF	TGTGCCAGCAGTTCCGGACTAGCGGGATCAAGGGGTGAGCAGTTCTTC	TRBJ2-1	once	TRBD2	TRBV12-3/TRBV12-4
CASSFQTSGGDTQYF	TGTGCCAGCAGCTTCCAGACTAGCGGAGGGGATACGCAGTATTTT	TRBJ2-3	medium-sized	TRBD2	TRBV7-2
CASSLAWRATDTQYF	TGCGCCAGCAGCTTGGCGTGGCGGGCCACAGATACGCAGTATTTT	TRBJ2-3	few	-	TRBV5-1
CASSPGSPRSYEQYF	TGTGCCAGCAGTCCAGGGAGTCCCCGATCCTACGAGCAGTACTTC	TRBJ2-7	medium-sized	-	TRBV12-3/TRBV12-4